This TCR beta chain was found in a study of shared clonotypes between healthy human individuals. Study-level results: Sorted-subset samples were not fully sequenced, rarefaction indicated.

CDR1 is SGHDN, CDR2 FVKESK, per germline. With 1 base removed from V and 0 bases from J, the gap between germline ends came to 7 bases. The CDR3 contains 15 residues. Researchers partitioned CD4+ cells into CD45RA+ naive and CD45RA-negative memory subsets. Assay used: immunoSEQ multiplex PCR; TCRdb lists only in-frame clones, some missing. The sample includes roughly 1.5 million clones, about 98% of them seen just once. Of note for this clone: As yet, its antigen is unknown.

The sample was naive CD4+ T cells sorted from blood. Subset described: CD45RA+ positively selected. The clonotype originates from a man aged 25-40 years in good health. The chain employs TRBV14 and TRBJ1-3; D not resolved. For the CDR3, the DNA is TGTGCCAGCAGCCAAGGACACTACTCTGGAAACACCATATATTTT. Translation: CASSQGHYSGNTIYF.